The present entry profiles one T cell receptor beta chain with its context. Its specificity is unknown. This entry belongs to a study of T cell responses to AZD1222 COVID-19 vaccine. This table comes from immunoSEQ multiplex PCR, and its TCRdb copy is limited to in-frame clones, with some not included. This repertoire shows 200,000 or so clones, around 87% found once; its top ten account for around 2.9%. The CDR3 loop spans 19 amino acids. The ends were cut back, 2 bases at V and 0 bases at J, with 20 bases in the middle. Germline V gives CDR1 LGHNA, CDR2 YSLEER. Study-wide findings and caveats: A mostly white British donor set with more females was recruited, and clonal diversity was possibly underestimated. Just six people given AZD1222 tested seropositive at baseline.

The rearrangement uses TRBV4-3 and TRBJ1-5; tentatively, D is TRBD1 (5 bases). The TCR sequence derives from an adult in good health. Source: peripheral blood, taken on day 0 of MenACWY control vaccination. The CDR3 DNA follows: TGCGCCAGCAGCCAATGGAGCGGGGGGAGCCAGGCTAGCAATCAGCCCCAGCATTTT. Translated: CASSQWSGGSQASNQPQHF.